Described below is a single TCR beta chain sequence and its context. This sample was included in a study of cytomegalovirus exposure and HLA in healthy donors. 13 Jbeta primers and 60 Vbeta primers were used for the PCR. Here immunoSEQ multiplex PCR was the method, and the copy in TCRdb shows in-frame clones only, minus some. The sample carries 20,000 to 25,000 clones, 79% recorded once. The CDR3 loop spans 17 amino acids. After removal of 0 bases from V and 3 bases from J, the junction contained 8 bases not matched to a gene. Germline V gene lookup returns CDR1 MRHNA and CDR2 SNTAGT. This TCR came from a male donor in good health and CMV-seronegative. V gene TRBV6-4 combines with J gene TRBJ2-3; 8 bases line up with TRBD2. Source material: PBMCs. The chain's CDR3 is CASSDSNSGEGTDTQYF. In nucleotides, the CDR3 is TGTGCCAGCAGTGACTCGAATAGCGGGGAAGGAACAGATACGCAGTATTTT.